These T cell receptor beta chains were read from a single sample in a study of CD8+CD57+ T cells in acquired aplastic anemia. One entry per CDR3 protein, called by TCRdb with MiXCR from the reads. The profile shows about 150,000 distinct CDR3 sequences, about 52% of them singletons. Sequenced: sorted CD4+, CD8+, or CD8+CD57+ T cells (not recorded which) from PBMCs. All receptors come from a human donor with aplastic anemia. Each CDR3 is given with its conserved first and last residue. D genes are given only for firm matches. The size entry is marked missing in some rows and otherwise reads once, few, many or a size class.

CDR3: CASSQYGLAGPTDTQYF; DNA: TGCGCCAGCAGCCAATATGGACTAGCGGGGCCCACAGATACGCAGTATTTT; V: TRBV4-3; D: TRBD2; size: .; J: TRBJ2-3
CDR3: CASSYSRGERYNEQFF; DNA: TGTGCCAGCAGTTACTCTCGGGGGGAGCGATACAATGAGCAGTTCTTC; V: TRBV6-5; D: TRBD2; size: .; J: TRBJ2-1
CDR3: CASSLVLGLPTDTQYF; DNA: TGTGCCAGCAGCTTGGTGTTGGGACTACCCACAGATACGCAGTATTTT; V: TRBV5-4; D: TRBD2; size: .; J: TRBJ2-3
CDR3: CASSAGQPVETQYF; DNA: TGTGCCAGCAGCGCCGGACAGCCCGTCGAGACCCAGTACTTC; V: TRBV9; D: .; size: .; J: TRBJ2-5
CDR3: CATSELDMGHRPYEQYF; DNA: TGTGCCACCAGTGAACTGGACATGGGGCACCGTCCCTACGAGCAGTACTTC; V: TRBV24-1; D: .; size: .; J: TRBJ2-7
CDR3: CASSEDRNTGELFF; DNA: TGTGCCAGCAGCGAGGACAGGAACACCGGGGAGCTGTTTTTT; V: TRBV25-1; D: .; size: .; J: TRBJ2-2
CDR3: CASRQGTFVDEQYF; DNA: TGTGCCAGCAGACAGGGAACCTTCGTAGACGAGCAGTACTTC; V: TRBV6-1; D: .; size: .; J: TRBJ2-7
CDR3: CASSFSGTAEVETQYF; DNA: TGTGCCAGCAGCTTCTCCGGGACAGCCGAGGTGGAGACCCAGTACTTC; V: TRBV5-5; D: TRBD1; size: .; J: TRBJ2-5
CDR3: CSVEGSGYNEQFF; DNA: TGCAGCGTTGAAGGTAGCGGGTACAATGAGCAGTTCTTC; V: TRBV29-1; D: TRBD2; size: many; J: TRBJ2-1
CDR3: CASTEEGYEQYF; DNA: TGTGCCAGCACCGAAGAGGGGTACGAGCAGTACTTC; V: TRBV2; D: .; size: .; J: TRBJ2-7
CDR3: CSVEGRSYYEQFF; DNA: TGCAGCGTTGAGGGGAGGAGTTATTATGAGCAGTTCTTC; V: TRBV29-1; D: .; size: .; J: TRBJ2-1
CDR3: CASSEGVRDTEAFF; DNA: TGTGCCAGCAGTGAGGGGGTGAGGGACACTGAAGCTTTCTTT; V: TRBV2; D: .; size: many; J: TRBJ1-1
CDR3: CASCWKYGNYGYTF; DNA: TGTGCCAGTTGCTGGAAGTACGGTAACTATGGCTACACCTTC; V: TRBV19; D: .; size: many; J: TRBJ1-2
CDR3: CASKAARVADTQYF; DNA: TGTGCCAGCAAGGCCGCAAGAGTTGCGGATACGCAGTATTTT; V: TRBV7-2; D: .; size: once; J: TRBJ2-3
CDR3: CATSDDGQGVFGYTF; DNA: TGTGCCACCAGTGACGACGGACAGGGGGTGTTTGGCTACACCTTC; V: TRBV24-1; D: TRBD1; size: .; J: TRBJ1-2
CDR3: CASSLGAEEQYF; DNA: TGTGCCAGCAGCTTAGGGGCAGAAGAGCAGTACTTC; V: TRBV7-9; D: .; size: many; J: TRBJ2-7